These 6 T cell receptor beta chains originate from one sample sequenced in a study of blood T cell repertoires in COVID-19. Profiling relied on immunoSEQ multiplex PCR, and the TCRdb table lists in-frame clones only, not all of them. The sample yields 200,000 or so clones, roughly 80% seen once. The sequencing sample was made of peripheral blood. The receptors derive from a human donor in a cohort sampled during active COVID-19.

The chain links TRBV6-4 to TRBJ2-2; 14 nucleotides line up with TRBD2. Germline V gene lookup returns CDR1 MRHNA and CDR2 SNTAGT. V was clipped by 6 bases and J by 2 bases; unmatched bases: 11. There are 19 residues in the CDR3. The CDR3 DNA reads TGTGCCAGCAGGGACGAGGGACTAGCGGGAGATTCCAACACCGGGGAGCTGTTTTTT. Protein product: CASRDEGLAGDSNTGELFF.

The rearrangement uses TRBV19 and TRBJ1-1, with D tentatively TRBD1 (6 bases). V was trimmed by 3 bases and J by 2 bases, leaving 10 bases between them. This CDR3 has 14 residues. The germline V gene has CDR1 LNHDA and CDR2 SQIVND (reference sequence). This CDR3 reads CASSMGAGNTEAFF. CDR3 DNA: TGTGCCAGTAGTATGGGGGCGGGCAACACTGAAGCTTTCTTT.

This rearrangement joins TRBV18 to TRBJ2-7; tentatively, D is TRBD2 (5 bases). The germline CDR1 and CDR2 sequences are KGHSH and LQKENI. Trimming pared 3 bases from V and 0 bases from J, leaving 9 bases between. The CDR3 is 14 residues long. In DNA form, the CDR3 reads TGTGCCAGCTCACCTTTGCGGGCCTCCTACGAGCAGTACTTC. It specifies CASSPLRASYEQYF.

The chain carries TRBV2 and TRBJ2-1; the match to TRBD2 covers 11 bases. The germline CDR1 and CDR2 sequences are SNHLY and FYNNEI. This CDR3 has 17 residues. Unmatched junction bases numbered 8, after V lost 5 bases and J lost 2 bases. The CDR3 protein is CASSLRLAGFTYNEQFF. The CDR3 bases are TGTGCCAGCAGTTTGCGACTAGCGGGGTTTACCTACAATGAGCAGTTCTTC.

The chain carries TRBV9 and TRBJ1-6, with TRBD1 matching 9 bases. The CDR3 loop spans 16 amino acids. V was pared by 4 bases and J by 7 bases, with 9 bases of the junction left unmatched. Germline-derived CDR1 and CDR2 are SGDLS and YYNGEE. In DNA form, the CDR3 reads TGTGCCAGCAGCACCTTTCCGGGACAGGGCAATTCACCCCTCCACTTT. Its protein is CASSTFPGQGNSPLHF.

CDR3 amino acids: CASTMTSGGYNEQFF. CDR3 nucleotides: TGTGCCAGCACCATGACTAGCGGAGGCTACAATGAGCAGTTCTTC. This chain uses TRBV27 with TRBJ2-1; 9 bases align to TRBD2. Germline V lookup: CDR1 MNHEY, CDR2 SMNVEV (reference sequence). This CDR3 region has 15 residues. V gave up 7 bases and J gave up 3 bases; unmatched junction bases: 7.